This entry concerns a single TCR beta chain. Its target is not known. The sample belongs to a study of graft-versus-host responses after intestinal transplantation. In the study overall: The transplants performed in recipients were multivisceral, liver-intestinal, or isolated intestinal. All recipients got anti-thymocyte globulin induction, then tacrolimus and steroids for about 3 years.

Sequenced by immunoSEQ multiplex PCR; TCRdb stores in-frame clones only, minus some. Among about 57,000 clones listed, about 90% were seen once. J lost 15 bases, V lost 4 bases, and 3 bases had no gene match. The CDR3 spans 10 residues. Germline assignment: CDR1 MNHNS and CDR2 SASEGT. Study-wide results and limits: Graft-donor T cell macrochimerism coincided with high graft-versus-host to host-versus-graft clonal ratios in allografts.

The sample in question was PBMCs, obtained 26 days after transplant. This chain joins TRBV6-1 and TRBJ2-1, with 7 bases matching TRBD2. The sequence was obtained from a human patient who received an intestinal transplant, so some T cells may come from the graft donor. DNA of the CDR3: TGTGCCAGCAGTGGTCCGGGAGGGTTCTTC. The encoded protein is CASSGPGGFF.